This TCR beta chain originates from a study of T cell repertoires in aging, cancer and after chemotherapy. Amplification of TCR beta used genomic DNA extracted from peripheral blood. Findings of the study overall: Compared with age-matched healthy donors, untreated hematological or solid cancer patients showed higher blood TCR clonality. Median generation probability rose over the chemotherapy interval in each cancer cohort, suggesting rebound thymic output.

About this clonotype itself: What it binds is unknown.

CDR3 length equals 16 residues. Losses at the gene ends were 6 bases for V and 2 bases for J; bases not matched to a gene: 9. In germline, CDR1 is SGDLS, CDR2 YYNGEE. TRB rearrangements spanning V, D and J were amplified using mixed TRB-A/B primers. TCRdb re-called the multiplex PCR reads through MiXCR, storing one row per CDR3 protein. The table records roughly 2,500 distinct CDR3 sequences, 50% to 60% of them present only once. V gene TRBV9 combines with J gene TRBJ2-3; TRBD1 agrees at 10 bases. The specimen was blood. This clonotype was obtained from a human donor with a solid tumor. The CDR3: CASTLTTGGNTDTQYF. The CDR3 coding sequence is TGTGCCAGCACGCTGACGACAGGGGGCAACACAGATACGCAGTATTTT. Together with reference TRBV9 and TRBJ2-3, the CDR3 gives the full variable domain: DSGVTQTPKHLITATGQRVTLRCSPRSGDLSVYWYQQSLDQGLQFLIQYYNGEERAKGNILERFSAQQFPDLHSELNLSSLELGDSALYFCASTLTTGGNTDTQYFGPGTRLTVL.